These T cell receptor beta chains were read from a single sample in a study of shared clonotypes between healthy human individuals. Here immunoSEQ multiplex PCR was the method, and the copy in TCRdb shows in-frame clones only, minus some. The table shows about 2 million clones, with about 95% occurring only once. The sequenced sample consisted of naive CD4+ T cells sorted from blood. Receptors were obtained from a man between 18 and 29 years old in good health. Each CDR3 is given with its conserved first and last residue. Each record gives: clone size, V gene, D gene, J gene, CDR3 protein, CDR3 DNA. The D gene is left open where the match is weak. Rows give clone size only sometimes, using once, few, many, or a class for an expanded clone.

>.|TRBV30|.|TRBJ1-5
CAWSGDLGQPQHF
TGTGCCTGGAGTGGGGACTTGGGTCAGCCCCAGCATTTT
>once|TRBV10-3|.|TRBJ2-5
CAISESGEETQYF
TGTGCCATCAGTGAGTCAGGGGAAGAGACCCAGTACTTC
>few|TRBV19|TRBD1|TRBJ2-7
CASSTTGLGEQYF
TGTGCCAGTAGTACGACAGGGCTGGGCGAGCAGTACTTC
>.|TRBV25-1|TRBD2|TRBJ2-3
CASSESGRARTDTQYF
TGTGCCAGCAGTGAAAGCGGGAGGGCCAGGACAGATACGCAGTATTTT
>.|TRBV30|.|TRBJ2-5
CAWSSLSETQYF
TGTGCCTGGAGCTCCCTTTCGGAGACCCAGTACTTC
>.|TRBV5-1|.|TRBJ2-5
CASSLWDMGETQYF
TGCGCCAGCAGCCTGTGGGACATGGGGGAGACCCAGTACTTC
>.|TRBV15|TRBD2|TRBJ2-1
CATSRALLAGDNEQFF
TGTGCCACCAGCAGAGCCCTACTAGCGGGAGACAATGAGCAGTTCTTC
>.|TRBV28|TRBD1|TRBJ2-5
CANMDRAKTQYF
TGTGCCAACATGGACAGGGCGAAGACCCAGTACTTC
>.|TRBV6-5|.|TRBJ2-2
CASSYSAAALPGELFF
TGTGCCAGCAGTTACTCGGCGGCAGCCCTGCCGGGGGAGCTGTTTTTT
>.|TRBV7-2|TRBD1|TRBJ2-3
CASSLYRDRGTDTQYF
TGTGCCAGCAGCTTATACCGGGACAGGGGGACAGATACGCAGTATTTT
>.|TRBV2|.|TRBJ1-6
CASSGVGGSYNSPLHF
TGTGCCAGCAGTGGGGTCGGGGGCTCCTATAATTCACCCCTCCACTTT
>.|TRBV6-5|.|TRBJ2-7
CASSLLLDHEQYF
TGTGCCAGCAGCTTGTTATTGGACCACGAGCAGTACTTC
>.|TRBV4-1|.|TRBJ2-1
CASSQGPTYNNEQFF
TGCGCCAGCAGCCAAGGCCCGACCTACAATAATGAGCAGTTCTTC
>.|TRBV6-1|.|TRBJ2-7
CASSGNREQQYF
TGTGCCAGCAGCGGGAACAGGGAGCAGCAGTACTTC
>.|TRBV30|.|TRBJ2-7
CAWSEADEQYF
TGTGCCTGGAGTGAAGCGGACGAGCAGTACTTC
>.|TRBV5-4|.|TRBJ1-4
CASSTGHRGGEKLFF
TGTGCCAGCAGCACTGGACATCGGGGTGGTGAAAAACTGTTTTTT
>.|TRBV7-3|TRBD1|TRBJ2-2
CASSFLGQGSYGELFF
TGTGCCAGCAGCTTCTTGGGACAGGGATCTTACGGGGAGCTGTTTTTT
>.|TRBV30|TRBD1|TRBJ2-2
CAWLTGRNTGELFF
TGTGCCTGGCTGACAGGGAGGAACACCGGGGAGCTGTTTTTT
>.|TRBV5-1|.|TRBJ1-1
CASSSGPDTMNTEAFF
TGCGCCAGCAGCTCCGGGCCGGACACGATGAACACTGAAGCTTTCTTT
>.|TRBV7-9|.|TRBJ2-3
CASSRRDKIGTDTQYF
TGTGCCAGCAGCCGACGGGACAAGATAGGGACAGATACGCAGTATTTT
>.|TRBV7-9|.|TRBJ2-4
CASSATSNIQYF
TGTGCCAGCAGCGCTACTAGCAACATTCAGTACTTC
>.|TRBV6-6|TRBD2|TRBJ2-1
CASSPPGLASQNEQFF
TGTGCCAGCAGTCCTCCGGGACTAGCCTCTCAAAATGAGCAGTTCTTC
>.|TRBV7-2|.|TRBJ2-5
CASSRRRTRQETQYF
TGTGCCAGCAGCCGGCGTCGCACACGGCAAGAGACCCAGTACTTC
>once|TRBV13|.|TRBJ1-4
CASSLPPGMKLFF
TGTGCCAGCAGCTTACCCCCAGGGATGAAACTGTTTTTT
>.|TRBV30|.|TRBJ1-1
CAWSVNRVPPEAFF
TGTGCCTGGAGTGTAAACAGGGTCCCCCCTGAAGCTTTCTTT
>.|TRBV7-9|TRBD2|TRBJ2-5
CASSPGTSFAETQYF
TGTGCCAGCAGCCCGGGGACTAGTTTTGCAGAGACCCAGTACTTC
>once|TRBV28|.|TRBJ1-1
CASSPPPPGPGGTEAFF
TGTGCCAGCAGTCCCCCTCCCCCAGGGCCTGGAGGCACTGAAGCTTTCTTT
>.|TRBV18|.|TRBJ1-1
CASSPQLMNTEAFF
TGTGCCAGCTCGCCGCAGCTCATGAACACTGAAGCTTTCTTT
>.|TRBV10-3|.|TRBJ1-5
CAISDRAGNQPQHF
TGTGCCATCAGTGATCGGGCTGGCAATCAGCCCCAGCATTTT
>.|TRBV10-3|TRBD1|TRBJ2-5
CATGTRAGGDQETQYF
TGTGCCACCGGTACTAGGGCAGGGGGCGACCAAGAGACCCAGTACTTC
>.|TRBV5-4|.|TRBJ1-5
CASSRGGSNQPQHF
TGTGCCAGCTCGAGAGGAGGTAGCAATCAGCCCCAGCATTTT
>.|TRBV19|.|TRBJ2-7
CASSDPPGSEQYF
TGTGCCAGTAGTGACCCTCCAGGCTCCGAGCAGTACTTC
>.|TRBV2|TRBD1|TRBJ1-2
CASSGQGGAHGYTF
TGTGCCAGCAGCGGACAGGGCGGCGCTCATGGCTACACCTTC
>.|TRBV7-2|.|TRBJ1-6
CASSFGESPLHF
TGTGCCAGCAGCTTCGGGGAATCACCCCTCCACTTT
>.|TRBV5-4|TRBD1|TRBJ2-7
CASSSTGTGAYEQYF
TGTGCCAGCAGCTCGACCGGGACAGGGGCTTACGAGCAGTACTTC
>.|TRBV7-6|TRBD1|TRBJ2-7
CASSPYSGGRPPAHEQYF
TGTGCCAGCAGCCCATATTCAGGGGGACGACCTCCGGCCCACGAGCAGTACTTC
>.|TRBV2|.|TRBJ2-7
CASKGGPTRDEQYF
TGTGCCAGCAAGGGGGGACCTACCCGGGACGAGCAGTACTTC
>.|TRBV9|.|TRBJ1-5
CASSVGSANQPQHF
TGTGCCAGCAGCGTCGGGTCCGCGAATCAGCCCCAGCATTTT
>.|TRBV10-3|TRBD2|TRBJ2-2
CAISESSGRIGTGELFF
TGTGCCATCAGTGAGTCTAGCGGGAGGATCGGCACCGGGGAGCTGTTTTTT
>few|TRBV30|TRBD1|TRBJ2-7
CAWGTGSYEQYF
TGTGCCTGGGGGACAGGGTCCTACGAGCAGTACTTC
>.|TRBV6-6|.|TRBJ1-2
CASSYSLGQGSNGYTF
TGTGCCAGCAGTTACTCACTGGGGCAGGGGTCAAATGGCTACACCTTC